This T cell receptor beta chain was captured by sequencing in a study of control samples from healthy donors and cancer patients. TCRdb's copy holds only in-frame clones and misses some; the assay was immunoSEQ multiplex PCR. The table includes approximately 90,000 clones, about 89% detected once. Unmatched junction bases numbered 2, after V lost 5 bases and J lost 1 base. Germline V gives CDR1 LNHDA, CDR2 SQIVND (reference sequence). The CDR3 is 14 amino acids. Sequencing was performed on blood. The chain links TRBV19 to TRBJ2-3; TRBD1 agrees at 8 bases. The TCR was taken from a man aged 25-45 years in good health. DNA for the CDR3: TGTGCCAGTAGTGTGGGACAGGGCACAGATACGCAGTATTTT. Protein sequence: CASSVGQGTDTQYF. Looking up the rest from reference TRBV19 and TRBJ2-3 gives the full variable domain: DGGITQSPKYLFRKEGQNVTLSCEQNLNHDAMYWYRQDPGQGLRLIYYSQIVNDFQKGDIAEGYSVSREKKESFPLTVTSAQKNPTAFYLCASSVGQGTDTQYFGPGTRLTVL.